The 3 T cell receptor beta chains below were found in one sample sequenced in a study of cytomegalovirus exposure and HLA in healthy donors. TCRdb keeps only in-frame clones here, not all; method: immunoSEQ multiplex PCR. The sample shows about 180,000 clones, 85% of them seen only once. The specimen sequenced was PBMCs. The source of these receptors is a man between 18 and 29 years old in good health and CMV-seropositive.

A word on this clone: Other DNA sequences in this specimen translate into the identical CDR3. The chain recombines TRBV19 with TRBJ2-5; D ambiguous. The CDR3 contains 11 residues. Germline CDR1 reads LNHDA; CDR2 reads SQIVND (reference sequence). Trimming left V 5 bases short and J 5 bases short, with 6 bases between. As DNA, the CDR3 is TGTGCCAGTAGTCCCGGGGAGACCCAGTACTTC. Translation: CASSPGETQYF.

V usage is TRBV29-1 and J usage is TRBJ1-1; weak D call: TRBD1 (6 bases). The ends were cut back, 1 base at V and 0 bases at J, with 12 bases in the middle. The CDR3 is made up of 15 amino acids. Germline CDR1 and CDR2: SQVTM and ANQGSEA. CDR3 in amino acids: CSVEVTGLLNTEAFF. The CDR3 DNA reads TGCAGCGTTGAAGTAACAGGGCTCTTGAACACTGAAGCTTTCTTT.

With regard to this clone: One junction end disagrees with the germline gene, perhaps due to a read error. This chain connects TRBV7-9 to TRBJ2-7, with TRBD1 matching over 8 bases. The CDR3 is 14 amino acids. Germline lookup yields CDR1 SEHNR and CDR2 FQNEAQ (reference sequence). The CDR3: CASSNRDRSSEQYF. CDR3 bases: TGTGCCAGCAGCAACCGGGACAGGTCCTCCGAGCAGTACTTC. Using reference TRBV7-9 and TRBJ2-7 for the parts outside the CDR3, the full variable domain is DTGVSQNPRHKITKRGQNVTFRCDPISEHNRLYWYRQTLGQGPEFLTYFQNEAQLEKSRLLSDRFSAERPKGSFSTLEIQRTEQGDSAMYLCASSNRDRSSEQYFGPGTRLTVT.